This TCR beta chain came from a study of cytomegalovirus exposure and HLA in healthy donors. The CDR3 sequence is 15 residues long. V dropped 1 base and J dropped 8 bases, with 14 bases sitting between them. CDR1 and CDR2 (germline): KGHSH, LQKENI. Findings of the study overall: It was shown in a later analysis that HLA-associated TCR beta chains were more clonally expanded than other, equally common chains. What a later analysis reportedly showed was that an Asian-associated ancestry cluster had fewer N-insertions than the approximately 700-donor mean. Productive status was seen about 87% or about 30% of the time for most TCR beta V segments in an earlier analysis.

Primers for the PCR totalled 60 Vbeta and 13 Jbeta. This table comes from immunoSEQ multiplex PCR, and its TCRdb copy is limited to in-frame clones, with some not included. The sample has approximately 80,000 clones; over 60% are singletons. A remark on this clone: Its cognate antigen is unknown.

The TCR comes from a woman in her thirties or forties in good health and CMV-seropositive. The chain couples TRBV18 to TRBJ1-4; D uncertain. Sample: PBMCs. CDR3 sequence: CASSPQSPGVEKLFF. CDR3 nucleotides: TGTGCCAGCTCACCACAATCCCCCGGGGTGGAAAAACTGTTTTTT.